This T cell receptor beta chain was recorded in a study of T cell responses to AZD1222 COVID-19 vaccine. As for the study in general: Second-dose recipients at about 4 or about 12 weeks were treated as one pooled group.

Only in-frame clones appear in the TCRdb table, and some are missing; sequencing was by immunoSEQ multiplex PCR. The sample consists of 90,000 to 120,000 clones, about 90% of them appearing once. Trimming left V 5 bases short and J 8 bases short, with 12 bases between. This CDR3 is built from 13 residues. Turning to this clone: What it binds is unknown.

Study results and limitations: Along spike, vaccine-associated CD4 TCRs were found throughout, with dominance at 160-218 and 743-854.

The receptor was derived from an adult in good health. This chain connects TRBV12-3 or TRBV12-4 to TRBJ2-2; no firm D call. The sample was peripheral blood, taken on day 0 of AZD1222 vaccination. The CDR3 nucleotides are TGTGCCAGCAGTATACTCCTACGAGGGGAGCTGTTTTTT. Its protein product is CASSILLRGELFF.